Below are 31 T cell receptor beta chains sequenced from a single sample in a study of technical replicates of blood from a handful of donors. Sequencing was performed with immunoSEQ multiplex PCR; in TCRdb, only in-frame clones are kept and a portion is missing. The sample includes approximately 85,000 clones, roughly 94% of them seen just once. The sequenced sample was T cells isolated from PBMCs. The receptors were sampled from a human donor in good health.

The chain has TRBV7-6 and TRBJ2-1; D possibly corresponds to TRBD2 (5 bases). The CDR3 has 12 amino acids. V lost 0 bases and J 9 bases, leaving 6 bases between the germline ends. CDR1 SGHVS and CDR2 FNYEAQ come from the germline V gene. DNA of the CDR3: TGTGCCAGCAGCTTAGCTGAGGGTGAGCAGTTCTTC. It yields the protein CASSLAEGEQFF.

CDR3 coding DNA: TGCGCCAGTGGCGCCGGCGTAGGGACCGGGGGATACGTAAAACTGTTTTTT. This sequence encodes CASGAGVGTGGYVKLFF. The rearrangement uses TRBV4-1 and TRBJ1-4; possible D gene TRBD1, 5 bases. The CDR3 runs to 17 residues. With 9 bases removed from V and 10 bases from J, the gap between germline ends came to 30 bases. Germline lookup yields CDR1 MGHRA and CDR2 YSYEKL.

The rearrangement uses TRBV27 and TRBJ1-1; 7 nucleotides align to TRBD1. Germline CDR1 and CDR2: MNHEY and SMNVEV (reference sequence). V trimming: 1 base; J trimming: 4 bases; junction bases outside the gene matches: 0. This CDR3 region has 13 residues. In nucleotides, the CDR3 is TGTGCCAGCAGTTTATACAGGGGCACTGAAGCTTTCTTT. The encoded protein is CASSLYRGTEAFF.

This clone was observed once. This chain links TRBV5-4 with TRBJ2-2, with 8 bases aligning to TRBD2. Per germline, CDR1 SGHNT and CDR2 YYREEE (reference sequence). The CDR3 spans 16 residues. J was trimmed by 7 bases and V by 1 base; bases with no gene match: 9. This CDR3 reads CASSLSRGGQNGELFF. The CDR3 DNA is TGTGCCAGCAGCTTGAGTCGGGGGGGCCAAAACGGGGAGCTGTTTTTT. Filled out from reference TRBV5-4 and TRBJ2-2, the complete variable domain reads ETGVTQSPTHLIKTRGQQVTLRCSSQSGHNTVSWYQQALGQGPQFIFQYYREEENGRGNFPPRFSGLQFPNYSSELNVNALELDDSALYLCASSLSRGGQNGELFFGEGSRLTVL.

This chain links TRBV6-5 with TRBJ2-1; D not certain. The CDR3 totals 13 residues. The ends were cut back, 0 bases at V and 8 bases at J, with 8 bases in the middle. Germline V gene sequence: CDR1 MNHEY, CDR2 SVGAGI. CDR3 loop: CASSYSQIYEQFF. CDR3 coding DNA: TGTGCCAGCAGTTACTCCCAAATTTATGAGCAGTTCTTC.

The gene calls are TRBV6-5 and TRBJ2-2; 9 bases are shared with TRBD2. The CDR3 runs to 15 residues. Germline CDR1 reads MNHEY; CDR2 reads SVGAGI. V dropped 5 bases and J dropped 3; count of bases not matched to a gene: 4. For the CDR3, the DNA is TGTGCCAGCAGTGGCGGGAGGGCGGACACCGGGGAGCTGTTTTTT. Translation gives CASSGGRADTGELFF.

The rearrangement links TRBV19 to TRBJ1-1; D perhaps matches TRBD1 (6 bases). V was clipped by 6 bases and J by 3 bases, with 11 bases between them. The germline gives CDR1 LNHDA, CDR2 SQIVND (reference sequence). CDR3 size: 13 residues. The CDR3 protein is CASSRTGYTEAFF. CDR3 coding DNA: TGTGCCAGTAGCCGAACAGGGTACACTGAAGCTTTCTTT.

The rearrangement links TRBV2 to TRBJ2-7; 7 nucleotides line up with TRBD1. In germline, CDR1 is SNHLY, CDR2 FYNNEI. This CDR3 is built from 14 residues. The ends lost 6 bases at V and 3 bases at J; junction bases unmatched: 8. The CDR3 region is CASRITGTDYEQYF. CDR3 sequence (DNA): TGTGCCAGCAGGATAACCGGGACAGACTACGAGCAGTACTTC.

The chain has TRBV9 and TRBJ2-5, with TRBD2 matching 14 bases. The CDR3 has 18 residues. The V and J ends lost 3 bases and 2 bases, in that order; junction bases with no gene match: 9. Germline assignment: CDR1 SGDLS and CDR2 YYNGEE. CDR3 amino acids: CASSAPGTSGSGQETQYF. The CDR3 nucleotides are TGTGCCAGCAGCGCTCCCGGGACTAGCGGGAGTGGTCAAGAGACCCAGTACTTC.

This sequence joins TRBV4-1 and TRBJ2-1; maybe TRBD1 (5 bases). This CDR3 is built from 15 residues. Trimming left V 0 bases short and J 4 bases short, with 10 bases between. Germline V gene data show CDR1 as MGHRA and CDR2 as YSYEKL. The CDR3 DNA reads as TGCGCCAGCAGCCAAGAGTGGACACCTTACAATGAGCAGTTCTTC. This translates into CASSQEWTPYNEQFF.

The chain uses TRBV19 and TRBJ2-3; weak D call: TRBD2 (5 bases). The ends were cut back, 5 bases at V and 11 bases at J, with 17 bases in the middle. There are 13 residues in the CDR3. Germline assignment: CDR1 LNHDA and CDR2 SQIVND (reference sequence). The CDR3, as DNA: TGTGCCAGTAGTCCAGAGGGCGTGTGGGGGCAGTATTTT. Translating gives CASSPEGVWGQYF.

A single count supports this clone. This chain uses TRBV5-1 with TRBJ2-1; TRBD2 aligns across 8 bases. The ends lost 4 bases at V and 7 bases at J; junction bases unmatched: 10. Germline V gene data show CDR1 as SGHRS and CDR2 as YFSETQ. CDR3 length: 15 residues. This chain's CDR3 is CASSGSGATGNEQFF. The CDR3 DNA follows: TGCGCCAGCAGCGGTAGCGGGGCCACCGGGAATGAGCAGTTCTTC.

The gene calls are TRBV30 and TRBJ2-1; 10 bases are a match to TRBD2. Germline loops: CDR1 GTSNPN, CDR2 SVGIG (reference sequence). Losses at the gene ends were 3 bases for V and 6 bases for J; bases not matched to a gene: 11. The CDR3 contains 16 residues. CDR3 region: CAWSHKGLASVNEQFF. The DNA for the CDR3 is TGTGCCTGGAGCCACAAGGGACTAGCGTCCGTCAATGAGCAGTTCTTC.

The chain's CDR3 is CASSEDRGRYGYTF. The CDR3 DNA sequence: TGTGCCAGCAGCGAGGACAGGGGCCGCTATGGCTACACCTTC. The V and J genes are TRBV13 and TRBJ1-2; 9 nucleotides align to TRBD1. The CDR3 has 14 residues. Germline assignment: CDR1 PRHDT and CDR2 FYEKMQ (reference sequence). Unmatched junction bases numbered 5, after V lost 5 bases and J lost 4 bases.

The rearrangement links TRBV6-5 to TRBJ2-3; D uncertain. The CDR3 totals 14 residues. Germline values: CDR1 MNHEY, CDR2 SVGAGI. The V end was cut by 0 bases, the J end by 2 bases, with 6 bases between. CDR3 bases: TGTGCCAGCAGTTACTCACAACCCACAGATACGCAGTATTTT. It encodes CASSYSQPTDTQYF.

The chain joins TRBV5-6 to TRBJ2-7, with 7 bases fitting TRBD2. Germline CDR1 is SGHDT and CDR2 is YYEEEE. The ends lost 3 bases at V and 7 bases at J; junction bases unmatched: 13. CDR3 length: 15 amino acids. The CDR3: CASSWAGRALGEQYF. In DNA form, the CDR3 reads TGTGCCAGCAGCTGGGCGGGGAGGGCCTTGGGGGAGCAGTACTTC.

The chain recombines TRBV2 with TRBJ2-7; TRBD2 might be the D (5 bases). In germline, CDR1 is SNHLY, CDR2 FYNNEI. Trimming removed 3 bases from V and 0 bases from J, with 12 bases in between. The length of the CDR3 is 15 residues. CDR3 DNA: TGTGCCAGCAGTGATATGAGGGTAGGCTCCTACGAGCAGTACTTC. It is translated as CASSDMRVGSYEQYF.

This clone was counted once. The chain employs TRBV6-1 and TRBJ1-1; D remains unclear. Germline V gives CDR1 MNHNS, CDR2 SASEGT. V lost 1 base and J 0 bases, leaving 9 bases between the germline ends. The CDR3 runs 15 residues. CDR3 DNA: TGTGCCAGCAGTGAAGGTCCGGTCATGAACACTGAAGCTTTCTTT. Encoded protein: CASSEGPVMNTEAFF.

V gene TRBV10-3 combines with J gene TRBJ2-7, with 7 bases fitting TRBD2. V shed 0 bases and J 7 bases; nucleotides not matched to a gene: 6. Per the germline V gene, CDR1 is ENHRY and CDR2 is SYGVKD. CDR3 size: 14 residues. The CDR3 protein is CAISESGGVGEQYF. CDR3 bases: TGTGCCATCAGTGAGTCGGGAGGGGTTGGGGAGCAGTACTTC.

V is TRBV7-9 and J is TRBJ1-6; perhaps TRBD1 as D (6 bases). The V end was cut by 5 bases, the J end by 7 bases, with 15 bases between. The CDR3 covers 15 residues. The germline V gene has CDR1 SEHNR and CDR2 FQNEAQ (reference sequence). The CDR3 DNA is TGTGCCAGCAGCCAACAGGCAGGGGACAATTCACCCCTCCACTTT. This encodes CASSQQAGDNSPLHF.

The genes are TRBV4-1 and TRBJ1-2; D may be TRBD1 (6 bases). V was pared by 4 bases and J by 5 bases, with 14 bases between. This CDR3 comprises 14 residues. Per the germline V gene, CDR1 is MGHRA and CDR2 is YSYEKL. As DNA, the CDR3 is TGCGCCAGCAGCCCCATATTACAGGGATATGGCTACACCTTC. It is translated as CASSPILQGYGYTF.

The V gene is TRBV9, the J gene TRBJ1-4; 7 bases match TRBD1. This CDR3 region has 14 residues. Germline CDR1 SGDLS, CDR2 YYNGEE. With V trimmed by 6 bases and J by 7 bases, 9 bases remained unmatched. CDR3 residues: CASNRGSHGEKLFF. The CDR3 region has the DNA TGTGCCAGCAACAGGGGCAGTCACGGTGAAAAACTGTTTTTT.

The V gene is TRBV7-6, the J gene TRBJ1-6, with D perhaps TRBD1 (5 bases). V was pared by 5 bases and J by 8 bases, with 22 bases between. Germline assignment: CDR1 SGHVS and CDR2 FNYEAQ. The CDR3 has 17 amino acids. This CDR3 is CASSPTLGGGKHSPLHF. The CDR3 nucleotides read TGTGCCAGCAGCCCCACCCTGGGGGGAGGAAAGCATTCACCCCTCCACTTT. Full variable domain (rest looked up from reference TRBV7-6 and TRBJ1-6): GAGVSQSPRYKVTKRGQDVALRCDPISGHVSLYWYRQALGQGPEFLTYFNYEAQQDKSGLPNDRFSAERPEGSISTLTIQRTEQRDSAMYRCASSPTLGGGKHSPLHFGNGTRLTVT.

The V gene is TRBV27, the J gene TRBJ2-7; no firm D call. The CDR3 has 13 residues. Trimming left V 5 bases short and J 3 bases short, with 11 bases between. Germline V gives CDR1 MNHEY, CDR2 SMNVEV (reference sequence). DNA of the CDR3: TGTGCCAGCAGTCGCGGTCCTCACTACGAGCAGTACTTC. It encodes CASSRGPHYEQYF.

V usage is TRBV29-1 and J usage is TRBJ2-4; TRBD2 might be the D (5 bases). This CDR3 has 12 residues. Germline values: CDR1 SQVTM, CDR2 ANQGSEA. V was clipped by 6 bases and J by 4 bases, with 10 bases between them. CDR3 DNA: TGCAGCGTCGCTAGCAATAAAAACATTCAGTACTTC. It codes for CSVASNKNIQYF.

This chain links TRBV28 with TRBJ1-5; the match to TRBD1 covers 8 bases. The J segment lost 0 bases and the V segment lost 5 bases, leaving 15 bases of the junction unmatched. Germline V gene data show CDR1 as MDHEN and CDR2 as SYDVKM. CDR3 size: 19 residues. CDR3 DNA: TGTGCCAGCAGTCTAGGAACGGGACAGGTAACAAATAGCAATCAGCCCCAGCATTTT. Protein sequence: CASSLGTGQVTNSNQPQHF.

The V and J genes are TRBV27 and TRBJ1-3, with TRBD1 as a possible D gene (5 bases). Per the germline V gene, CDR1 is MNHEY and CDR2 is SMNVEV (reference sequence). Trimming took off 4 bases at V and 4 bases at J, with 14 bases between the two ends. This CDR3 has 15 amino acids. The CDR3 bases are TGTGCCAGCAGTTCCCCAGGGCGGTCGGGAAACACCATATATTTT. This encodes CASSSPGRSGNTIYF.

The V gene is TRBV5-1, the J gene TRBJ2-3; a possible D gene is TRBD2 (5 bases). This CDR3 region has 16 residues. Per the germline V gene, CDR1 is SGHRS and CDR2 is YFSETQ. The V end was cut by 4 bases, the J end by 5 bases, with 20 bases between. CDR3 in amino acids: CASSAITRGAGDTQYF. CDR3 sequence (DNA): TGCGCCAGCAGCGCCATAACCCGGGGTGCAGGAGATACGCAGTATTTT.

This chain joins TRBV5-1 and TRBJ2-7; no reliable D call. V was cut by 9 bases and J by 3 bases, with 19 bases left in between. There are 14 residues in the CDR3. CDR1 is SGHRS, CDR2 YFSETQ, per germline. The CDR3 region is CATPPRVFNYEQYF. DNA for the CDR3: TGCGCCACCCCTCCCCGGGTCTTTAACTACGAGCAGTACTTC.

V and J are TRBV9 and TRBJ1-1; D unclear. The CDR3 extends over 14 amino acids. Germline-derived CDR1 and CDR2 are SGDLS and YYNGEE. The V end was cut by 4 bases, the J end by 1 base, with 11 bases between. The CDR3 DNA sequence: TGTGCCAGCAGCCCCCTGGGAGGGAACACTGAAGCTTTCTTT. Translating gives CASSPLGGNTEAFF.

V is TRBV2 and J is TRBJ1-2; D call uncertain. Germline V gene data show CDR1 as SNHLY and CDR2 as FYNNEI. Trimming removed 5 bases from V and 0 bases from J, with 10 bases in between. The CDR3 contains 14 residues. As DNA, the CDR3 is TGTGCCAGCAGTCTGGAGAGAACTAACTATGGCTACACCTTC. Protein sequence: CASSLERTNYGYTF.